The 32 T cell receptor beta chains listed next were all sequenced from one sample in a study of vaccination and CD4 T cells after COVID-19. Sequenced with the Oncomine TCR Beta short-read assay was DNA taken from cultured CD4+ T cells. TCRdb reprocessed the PCR reads via MiXCR and lists one record per CDR3 protein. The repertoire consists of 15,000 to 20,000 distinct CDR3 sequences, with around 49% occurring once and the leading ten covering about 4%. Treatment in this sample: roughly 11-day PBMC culture with coronavirus spike peptide pools or control peptides (ViraFEST assay). What these receptors recognize is not known. Material: CD4+ T cells from blood, cultured in vitro. These receptors were collected from a human donor who had recovered from COVID-19.

This chain links TRBV20-1 with TRBJ1-1; 10 nucleotides match TRBD1. The J segment lost 5 bases and the V segment lost 3 bases, leaving 6 bases of the junction unmatched. The CDR3 has 14 amino acids. Germline V gives CDR1 DFQATT, CDR2 SNEGSKA (reference sequence). The CDR3 DNA reads TGCAGTGCTAGTTTTGCGGGACAGGGGACTGAAGCTTTCTTT. Protein: CSASFAGQGTEAFF.

This clonotype was counted between two and nine times. The J gene is TRBJ1-5, the V gene TRBV6-1, with D tentatively TRBD1 (6 bases). CDR1 is MNHNS, CDR2 SASEGT, per germline. This CDR3 has 17 residues. V was shortened by 3 bases and J by 6 bases, with 21 bases between the two germline ends. CDR3 in amino acids: CASSDNWDTRGGQPQHF. For the CDR3, the DNA is TGTGCCAGCAGTGATAATTGGGACACAAGGGGAGGTCAGCCCCAGCATTTT.

This clonotype has just a few counts. The genes are TRBV19 and TRBJ1-2, with D unresolved. The CDR3 extends over 13 amino acids. CDR1 and CDR2 (germline): LNHDA, SQIVND (reference sequence). The germline V and J ends were trimmed by 4 bases and 8 bases, with 14 bases remaining between them. CDR3: CASSRLGGEGYTF. The CDR3 nucleotides read TGTGCCAGTAGTAGGTTGGGCGGTGAGGGCTACACCTTC.

V is TRBV18 and J is TRBJ2-7; a weak D match, TRBD1 (5 bases). Trimming shortened V by 7 bases and J by 2 bases, and 12 bases separated the two germline ends. Per germline, CDR1 KGHSH and CDR2 LQKENI. The CDR3 is 13 residues long. The CDR3 DNA reads as TGTGCCAGCTGTGCGGACAAGGCCTACGAGCAGTACTTC. Residues: CASCADKAYEQYF.

This clonotype was observed once. A much larger clone is a single base away; this may be a read error. The V call is TRBV12-3 or TRBV12-4, the J call TRBJ2-7, with 12 bases aligning to TRBD1. V was clipped by 6 bases and J by 3 bases; unmatched bases: 3. The CDR3 spans 14 residues. The CDR3 protein is CASSWDRGLYEQYF. The CDR3 DNA reads TGTGCCAGCAGCTGGGACAGGGGGCTCTACGAGCAGTACTTC.

The genes are TRBV7-2 and TRBJ2-1; D perhaps matches TRBD2 (5 bases). Trimming removed 5 bases from V and 2 bases from J, with 13 bases in between. The V gene's germline CDR1 is SGHTA and CDR2 FQGNSA. There are 15 residues in the CDR3. The CDR3 DNA follows: TGTGCCAGCAGCGCCCTAGCCGCAGCCTACAATGAGCAGTTCTTC. Amino acid sequence: CASSALAAAYNEQFF.

J is TRBJ1-2 and V is TRBV21-1; TRBD1 reflects the table's D call only, with no check against the DNA. TRBV21-1 is recorded as a pseudogene. The CDR3 sequence is 12 residues long. The CDR3 bases are TGTGCCAGCATTCGGGGGGTCAGGGGCTACACCTTC. It translates to CASIRGVRGYTF.

This clonotype appeared a few times. This sequence joins TRBV28 and TRBJ2-3, with D perhaps TRBD2 (6 bases). Germline lookup yields CDR1 MDHEN and CDR2 SYDVKM. With 8 bases removed from V and 4 bases from J, the gap between germline ends came to 10 bases. The CDR3 is 12 residues long. The CDR3 DNA follows: TGTGCCAGCCACGGAGGGTCAGATACGCAGTATTTT. Translating gives CASHGGSDTQYF.

Remarks on this clonotype: The germline gene is not matched at one end of the junction; a read error may be the cause. The chain uses TRBV20-1 and TRBJ1-2, with a possible D match to TRBD1 (5 bases). The CDR3 loop spans 12 amino acids. Per germline, CDR1 DFQATT and CDR2 SNEGSKA (reference sequence). This chain's CDR3 is CSADRGARGHTF. In DNA form, the CDR3 reads TGCAGTGCTGACAGAGGGGCGCGTGGCCACACCTTC.

The chain carries TRBV20-1 and TRBJ2-1; D is unclear. Germline V gives CDR1 DFQATT, CDR2 SNEGSKA (reference sequence). V shed 7 bases and J shed 2 bases, with 15 bases lying between them. CDR3 length: 14 amino acids. In DNA, the CDR3 is TGCAGTGTCAAAAGGACCTCCACCTACAATGAGCAGTTCTTC. As protein: CSVKRTSTYNEQFF.

The sample holds a few counts of this clonotype. V and J are TRBV7-2 and TRBJ2-7, with unresolved D. Trimming left V 1 base short and J 6 bases short, with 13 bases between. The germline V gene encodes CDR1 SGHTA and CDR2 FQGNSA. The CDR3 runs to 14 residues. The CDR3 region is CASSLGAEQPEQYF. The CDR3, as DNA: TGTGCCAGCAGCTTAGGGGCAGAACAACCCGAGCAGTACTTC.

The gene calls are TRBV19 and TRBJ1-5, with D tentatively TRBD1 (5 bases). The germline V gene has CDR1 LNHDA and CDR2 SQIVND (reference sequence). The CDR3 sequence is 15 residues long. Trimming pared 5 bases from V and 3 bases from J, leaving 14 bases between. The CDR3 nucleotides read TGTGCCAGTAGTCTCCGGGACGGCTTCAATCAGCCCCAGCATTTT. Amino acid sequence: CASSLRDGFNQPQHF. Full variable domain (outside the CDR3, taken from reference TRBV19 and TRBJ1-5): DGGITQSPKYLFRKEGQNVTLSCEQNLNHDAMYWYRQDPGQGLRLIYYSQIVNDFQKGDIAEGYSVSREKKESFPLTVTSAQKNPTAFYLCASSLRDGFNQPQHFGDGTRLSIL.

This chain uses TRBV7-2 with TRBJ1-2; 7 nucleotides match TRBD1. The CDR3 is made up of 13 amino acids. Germline assignment: CDR1 SGHTA and CDR2 FQGNSA. Trimming cost V 6 bases and J 7 bases; bases outside gene matches: 8. CDR3 sequence reads: CASRQGGYGGYTF. The CDR3 nucleotides read TGTGCCAGCAGGCAGGGGGGCTACGGTGGCTACACCTTC. Full variable domain (rest looked up from reference TRBV7-2 and TRBJ1-2): GAGVSQSPSNKVTEKGKDVELRCDPISGHTALYWYRQSLGQGLEFLIYFQGNSAPDKSGLPSDRFSAERTGGSVSTLTIQRTQQEDSAVYLCASRQGGYGGYTFGSGTRLTVV.

J is TRBJ1-5 and V is TRBV11-2; D remains ambiguous. The germline gives CDR1 SGHAT, CDR2 FQNNGV. CDR3 length: 13 residues. With 1 base removed from V and 7 bases from J, the gap between germline ends came to 8 bases. DNA of the CDR3: TGTGCCAGCAGCTTAGGGCCCCAACAGCCCCAGCATTTT. This sequence encodes CASSLGPQQPQHF.

The V gene is TRBV6-1, the J gene TRBJ1-6; no definite D call. V lost 6 bases and J 7 bases, leaving 13 bases between the germline ends. The V gene's germline CDR1 is MNHNS and CDR2 SASEGT. The CDR3 is made up of 14 amino acids. The CDR3 protein is CASSPGLSNSPLHF. The DNA of the CDR3 is TGTGCCAGCAGCCCCGGGCTCTCCAATTCACCCCTCCACTTT.

The chain combines TRBV7-2 with TRBJ1-2, with 7 bases identical to TRBD1. The germline V gene encodes CDR1 SGHTA and CDR2 FQGNSA. CDR3 length: 14 residues. J gave up 4 bases and V 0 bases, and 2 bases lay outside the gene matches. CDR3 protein: CASSLATGIYGYTF. CDR3 bases: TGTGCCAGCAGCTTAGCGACAGGGATCTATGGCTACACCTTC.

The rearrangement joins TRBV11-3 to TRBJ2-5; TRBD2 matches 14 bases. V was clipped by 5 bases and J by 5 bases; unmatched bases: 7. This CDR3 is built from 16 residues. Germline values: CDR1 SGHNT, CDR2 YENEEA. In DNA form, the CDR3 reads TGTGCCAGCAGCCCCCGGACTAGCGGGAGGTGGGAGACCCAGTACTTC. It translates to CASSPRTSGRWETQYF.

The chain is built from TRBV7-2 and TRBJ2-2; D gene ambiguous. The CDR3 totals 14 residues. CDR1 is SGHTA, CDR2 FQGNSA, per germline. Between the trimmed V and J ends, which lost 1 base and 6 bases, there was a span of 9 bases. Here the CDR3 reads CASSLEARAGELFF. In DNA, the CDR3 is TGTGCCAGCAGCTTAGAGGCACGCGCCGGGGAGCTGTTTTTT.

The chain couples TRBV20-1 to TRBJ1-3; D possibly corresponds to TRBD1 (6 bases). Germline CDR1 is DFQATT and CDR2 is SNEGSKA (reference sequence). With 3 bases removed from V and 4 bases from J, the gap between germline ends came to 19 bases. This CDR3 has 16 residues. The CDR3 DNA sequence: TGCAGTGCTAGTAGGGGGGCCTCTTTGTTAGGAAACACCATATATTTT. Amino acid sequence: CSASRGASLLGNTIYF.

The J gene is TRBJ1-1, the V gene TRBV19; D remains ambiguous. V was clipped by 11 bases and J by 0 bases, with 16 bases between them. This CDR3 comprises 14 residues. Germline CDR1 LNHDA, CDR2 SQIVND (reference sequence). The CDR3 loop is CACWEPQMNTEAFF. CDR3 nucleotide sequence: TGTGCCTGCTGGGAACCTCAAATGAACACTGAAGCTTTCTTT.

V and J are TRBV7-2 and TRBJ1-6; TRBD1 aligns across 9 bases. Trimming cost V 0 bases and J 9 bases; bases outside gene matches: 12. The germline CDR1 and CDR2 sequences are SGHTA and FQGNSA. This CDR3 is built from 18 residues. CDR3 in amino acids: CASSLAGTGLRASSPLHF. Here the CDR3 DNA reads TGTGCCAGCAGCTTAGCGGGGACAGGGCTGCGGGCCAGTTCACCCCTCCACTTT. The whole variable domain, remainder taken from reference TRBV7-2 and TRBJ1-6, is GAGVSQSPSNKVTEKGKDVELRCDPISGHTALYWYRQSLGQGLEFLIYFQGNSAPDKSGLPSDRFSAERTGGSVSTLTIQRTQQEDSAVYLCASSLAGTGLRASSPLHFGNGTRLTVT.

This chain joins TRBV20-1 and TRBJ2-7; D tentatively fits TRBD1 or TRBD2 (5 bases each). V lost 4 bases and J 1 base, leaving 14 bases between the germline ends. Germline CDR1 and CDR2: DFQATT and SNEGSKA (reference sequence). The CDR3 spans 14 residues. The CDR3 loop is CSANRDASSYEQYF. CDR3 DNA: TGCAGTGCTAACCGGGACGCTAGTTCCTACGAGCAGTACTTC.

The chain combines TRBV6-1 with TRBJ2-3; 10 nucleotides line up with TRBD1. This CDR3 comprises 15 residues. V lost 7 bases and J lost 5; bases outside the gene matches: 9. Germline V gene lookup returns CDR1 MNHNS and CDR2 SASEGT. The CDR3 DNA reads as TGTGCCAGCACCCTGACAGGGGGCGCTGGAGATACGCAGTATTTT. It codes for CASTLTGGAGDTQYF.

The chain combines TRBV12-3 or TRBV12-4 with TRBJ1-1; D unresolved. V shed 4 bases and J shed 5 bases, with 8 bases lying between them. This CDR3 is built from 12 residues. CDR3 in amino acids: CASSSVWTEAFF. The DNA of the CDR3 is TGTGCCAGCAGTTCGGTTTGGACTGAAGCTTTCTTT.

The V and J genes are TRBV19 and TRBJ1-2, with D possibly being TRBD1 (5 bases). Germline V CDR1 and CDR2: LNHDA, SQIVND (reference sequence). The CDR3 spans 15 residues. V was pared by 6 bases and J by 1 base, with 15 bases between. The DNA for the CDR3 is TGTGCCAGTAGAAACTCAGGGCGGCGTAACTATGGCTACACCTTC. This gives the protein CASRNSGRRNYGYTF.

This clonotype is a singleton in its sample. The V call is TRBV6-1, the J call TRBJ1-1; D is uncertain. This CDR3 is 14 amino acids long. The germline V gene has CDR1 MNHNS and CDR2 SASEGT. Trimming pared 7 bases from V and 7 bases from J, leaving 19 bases between. For the CDR3, the DNA is TGTGCCAGCATCGCCCCCTGGGGTCAGGTTGAAGCTTTCTTT. Its translation is CASIAPWGQVEAFF.

This clonotype was seen only once. This sequence joins TRBV2 and TRBJ1-5, with D unresolved. V lost 3 bases, J lost 6 bases, and 9 bases lay in between. The CDR3 extends over 13 amino acids. Germline-derived CDR1 and CDR2 are SNHLY and FYNNEI. DNA of the CDR3: TGTGCCAGCAGTGATTCCAGCTTTCAGCCCCAGCATTTT. Encoded protein: CASSDSSFQPQHF.

This clonotype was found a few times. This sequence joins TRBV6-5 and TRBJ1-1; D might be TRBD1 (6 bases). Trimming pared 3 bases from V and 5 bases from J, leaving 13 bases between. Germline-derived CDR1 and CDR2 are MNHEY and SVGAGI. CDR3 length equals 14 residues. The CDR3 here is CASSYGGARTEAFF. The CDR3 DNA is TGTGCCAGCAGTTATGGGGGGGCGCGTACTGAAGCTTTCTTT.

The chain joins TRBV7-2 to TRBJ1-1, with D maybe TRBD1 (5 bases). There are 14 residues in the CDR3. CDR1 and CDR2 (germline): SGHTA, FQGNSA. Between the trimmed V and J ends, which lost 0 bases and 5 bases, there was a span of 10 bases. The CDR3 spells CASSLAAGLTEAFF. The CDR3 DNA reads as TGTGCCAGCAGCTTAGCAGCAGGGTTGACTGAAGCTTTCTTT.

This clonotype was found a few times. The genes are TRBV19 and TRBJ1-2; TRBD1 agrees at 9 bases. Germline CDR1 is LNHDA and CDR2 is SQIVND (reference sequence). The CDR3 contains 16 residues. V dropped 2 bases and J dropped 8; count of bases not matched to a gene: 12. The CDR3 reads CASSISPGQGSNGYTF. CDR3 in DNA: TGTGCCAGTAGTATATCCCCGGGACAGGGTAGTAACGGCTACACCTTC.

This clonotype was counted a few times. This chain links TRBV27 with TRBJ2-3, with a tentative D call TRBD2 (6 bases). The CDR3 has 18 amino acids. V was clipped by 6 bases and J by 3 bases, with 25 bases between them. Germline V lookup: CDR1 MNHEY, CDR2 SMNVEV (reference sequence). CDR3 coding DNA: TGTGCCAGCAGCCGCCGGTTGGTAGCGGAGGGTGGAACAGATACGCAGTATTTT. Its protein is CASSRRLVAEGGTDTQYF.

The chain is built from TRBV7-8 and TRBJ1-1, with a tentative D call TRBD1 (5 bases). Trimming removed 2 bases from V and 10 bases from J, with 11 bases in between. The CDR3 is made up of 12 amino acids. The V gene's germline CDR1 is SGHVS and CDR2 FQNEAQ. The CDR3 region is CASSLQGGRAFF. The CDR3 DNA follows: TGTGCCAGCAGCTTACAGGGAGGGCGAGCTTTCTTT.